These T cell receptor beta chains were read from a single sample in a study of TIL therapy for anti-PD-1-resistant metastatic lung cancer. Measured with immunoSEQ multiplex PCR; TCRdb has only the in-frame clones, and not every one. The sample lists tens of thousands of clones, roughly 69% seen once, with about 16% in the top ten. Sequences were derived from tumor tissue, sampled at baseline. These receptors all come from a woman between 30 and 80 years old with non-small cell lung cancer. CDR3s include the opening cysteine and the closing phenylalanine or tryptophan. The order of the fields is J gene, V gene, clone size, D gene, CDR3 protein, CDR3 DNA. The D gene is left open where the match is weak. Some rows mark clone size as missing; the rest say once, few, many or name a class of expanded clone.

j_gene: TRBJ2-1
v_gene: TRBV11-3
abundance: -
d_gene: -
CDR3aa: CASSLGGEAYEQFF
CDR3nt: TGTGCCAGCAGCTTAGGGGGGGAAGCATATGAGCAGTTCTTC

j_gene: TRBJ2-7
v_gene: TRBV19
abundance: -
d_gene: -
CDR3aa: CASTSELGYEQYF
CDR3nt: -

j_gene: TRBJ2-5
v_gene: TRBV18
abundance: few
d_gene: -
CDR3aa: CASSPGSGSQETQYF
CDR3nt: TGTGCCAGCTCACCAGGTTCAGGCAGCCAAGAGACCCAGTACTTC

j_gene: TRBJ2-7
v_gene: TRBV6-1
abundance: medium-sized
d_gene: -
CDR3aa: CASIPNSYEQYF
CDR3nt: TGTGCCAGCATCCCAAACTCCTACGAGCAGTACTTC

j_gene: TRBJ1-1
v_gene: TRBV6-6
abundance: -
d_gene: -
CDR3aa: CASRYAGNTEAFF
CDR3nt: TGTGCCAGCAGGTACGCTGGGAACACTGAAGCTTTCTTT

j_gene: TRBJ2-2
v_gene: TRBV10-2
abundance: -
d_gene: -
CDR3aa: CASSEARTGELFF
CDR3nt: TGCGCCAGCAGTGAGGCGAGGACCGGGGAGCTGTTTTTT

j_gene: TRBJ2-7
v_gene: TRBV5-1
abundance: few
d_gene: TRBD1
CDR3aa: CASSPGTATYEQYF
CDR3nt: TGCGCCAGCAGCCCAGGGACAGCAACCTACGAGCAGTACTTC

j_gene: TRBJ2-5
v_gene: TRBV5-1
abundance: -
d_gene: -
CDR3aa: CASSLAQETQYF
CDR3nt: TGCGCCAGCAGCTTGGCCCAAGAGACCCAGTACTTC

j_gene: TRBJ1-4
v_gene: TRBV6-6
abundance: -
d_gene: -
CDR3aa: CASTRRGHNEKLFF
CDR3nt: TGTGCCAGCACCCGTAGGGGACATAATGAAAAACTGTTTTTT

j_gene: TRBJ2-3
v_gene: TRBV6-1
abundance: -
d_gene: TRBD2
CDR3aa: CASSVAGGTDTQYF
CDR3nt: TGTGCCAGCAGTGTTGCGGGAGGGACAGATACGCAGTATTTT

j_gene: TRBJ2-5
v_gene: TRBV27
abundance: -
d_gene: TRBD1
CDR3aa: CASSTGTGGAETQYF
CDR3nt: TGTGCCAGCTCCACCGGGACAGGGGGCGCGGAGACCCAGTACTTC

j_gene: TRBJ1-1
v_gene: TRBV5-4
abundance: -
d_gene: -
CDR3aa: CASSFGGTFGEAFF
CDR3nt: TGTGCCAGCAGCTTTGGAGGGACATTCGGTGAAGCTTTCTTT

j_gene: TRBJ2-1
v_gene: TRBV5-1
abundance: -
d_gene: TRBD2
CDR3aa: CASATGGASREQFF
CDR3nt: TGCGCCAGCGCTACGGGAGGGGCGAGTCGGGAGCAGTTCTTC

j_gene: TRBJ2-5
v_gene: TRBV14
abundance: -
d_gene: -
CDR3aa: CASSLYLHNQETQYF
CDR3nt: TGTGCCAGCAGCCTTTACCTACATAACCAAGAGACCCAGTACTTC

j_gene: TRBJ2-7
v_gene: TRBV5-4
abundance: -
d_gene: -
CDR3aa: CASSRPGGEQYF
CDR3nt: TGTGCCAGCAGCCGACCTGGGGGGGAGCAGTACTTC

j_gene: TRBJ2-7
v_gene: TRBV5-1
abundance: -
d_gene: -
CDR3aa: CASTNTGWEQYF
CDR3nt: TGCGCCAGCACCAACACAGGGTGGGAGCAGTACTTC

j_gene: TRBJ2-1
v_gene: TRBV7-6
abundance: -
d_gene: TRBD2
CDR3aa: CASSLARGGSTEQFF
CDR3nt: TGTGCCAGCAGCTTAGCCCGTGGCGGGAGTACCGAGCAGTTCTTC

j_gene: TRBJ2-1
v_gene: TRBV6-4
abundance: -
d_gene: TRBD1
CDR3aa: CASSQSGQLNEQFF
CDR3nt: TGTGCCAGCAGCCAATCGGGACAGCTCAATGAGCAGTTCTTC

j_gene: TRBJ1-2
v_gene: TRBV28
abundance: once
d_gene: -
CDR3aa: CASSSPGGGYTF
CDR3nt: TGTGCCAGCAGTTCCCCGGGGGGTGGCTACACCTTC

j_gene: TRBJ1-2
v_gene: TRBV28
abundance: -
d_gene: -
CDR3aa: CASSLWAAGYTF
CDR3nt: TGTGCCAGCAGTTTATGGGCGGCGGGCTACACCTTC

j_gene: TRBJ2-7
v_gene: TRBV5-1
abundance: -
d_gene: -
CDR3aa: CASSLDSGLSAEQYF
CDR3nt: TGCGCCAGCAGCTTGGATTCAGGTTTATCTGCCGAGCAGTACTTC

j_gene: TRBJ2-7
v_gene: TRBV4-2
abundance: few
d_gene: -
CDR3aa: CASSQDQLAYEQYF
CDR3nt: TGTGCCAGCAGCCAAGATCAACTAGCCTACGAGCAGTACTTC

j_gene: TRBJ1-3
v_gene: TRBV5-1
abundance: -
d_gene: -
CDR3aa: CASSPGTISGNTIYF
CDR3nt: TGCGCCAGCAGCCCTGGGACAATCTCTGGAAACACCATATATTTT

j_gene: TRBJ2-7
v_gene: TRBV4-1
abundance: -
d_gene: TRBD1
CDR3aa: CASSLPPGGGQGGRTAYEQYF
CDR3nt: TGCGCCAGCAGCCTCCCCCCGGGCGGGGGACAGGGGGGCCGAACAGCCTACGAGCAGTACTTC

j_gene: TRBJ2-7
v_gene: TRBV11-2
abundance: -
d_gene: TRBD2
CDR3aa: CASSPSTSGKRYEQYF
CDR3nt: TGTGCCAGCAGCCCGAGCACTAGCGGGAAAAGGTACGAGCAGTACTTC

j_gene: TRBJ2-1
v_gene: TRBV10-1
abundance: -
d_gene: -
CDR3aa: CASSGNSGGQGEQFF
CDR3nt: TGCGCCAGCAGTGGGAACAGCGGAGGTCAAGGCGAGCAGTTCTTC

j_gene: TRBJ1-5
v_gene: TRBV19
abundance: -
d_gene: -
CDR3aa: CASRRDVINQPQHF
CDR3nt: TGTGCCAGTAGACGGGACGTAATTAATCAGCCCCAGCATTTT

j_gene: TRBJ1-1
v_gene: TRBV6-1
abundance: -
d_gene: -
CDR3aa: CASSEQGSGTEAFF
CDR3nt: TGTGCCAGCAGTGAACAGGGGTCGGGTACTGAAGCTTTCTTT

j_gene: TRBJ1-1
v_gene: TRBV6-1
abundance: -
d_gene: -
CDR3aa: CASTRDMNTEAFF
CDR3nt: TGTGCCAGCACCAGGGACATGAACACTGAAGCTTTCTTT

j_gene: TRBJ1-1
v_gene: TRBV5-1
abundance: -
d_gene: -
CDR3aa: CASSLRGASSTEAFF
CDR3nt: TGCGCCAGCAGCTTGAGGGGGGCAAGTAGTACTGAAGCTTTCTTT

j_gene: TRBJ1-5
v_gene: TRBV4-1
abundance: -
d_gene: -
CDR3aa: CASSGDILNQPQHF
CDR3nt: TGCGCCAGCAGCGGAGACATACTCAATCAGCCCCAGCATTTT

j_gene: TRBJ1-1
v_gene: TRBV6-5
abundance: once
d_gene: -
CDR3aa: CASSYSGRVGTEAFF
CDR3nt: TGTGCCAGCAGTTACTCTGGCAGGGTAGGCACTGAAGCTTTCTTT

j_gene: TRBJ1-1
v_gene: TRBV19
abundance: -
d_gene: -
CDR3aa: CASSRPGMNTEAFF
CDR3nt: TGTGCCAGTAGTCGCCCAGGCATGAACACTGAAGCTTTCTTT

j_gene: TRBJ2-7
v_gene: TRBV5-1
abundance: -
d_gene: -
CDR3aa: CASTFLPTGYEQYF
CDR3nt: TGCGCCAGCACCTTCCTTCCCACGGGCTACGAGCAGTACTTC

j_gene: TRBJ2-7
v_gene: TRBV7-6
abundance: -
d_gene: TRBD1
CDR3aa: CASSLESGQGPEQYF
CDR3nt: TGTGCCAGCAGCTTAGAATCGGGACAGGGACCCGAGCAGTACTTC

j_gene: TRBJ2-3
v_gene: TRBV10-1
abundance: -
d_gene: TRBD2
CDR3aa: CASSGTSGTDTQYF
CDR3nt: TGCGCCAGCAGCGGGACTAGCGGCACAGATACGCAGTATTTT

j_gene: TRBJ2-5
v_gene: TRBV7-2
abundance: -
d_gene: -
CDR3aa: CASSRLGPRETQYF
CDR3nt: TGTGCCAGCAGCCGACTCGGCCCCCGGGAGACCCAGTACTTC

j_gene: TRBJ1-2
v_gene: TRBV30
abundance: -
d_gene: -
CDR3aa: CAWRRRAAHGYTF
CDR3nt: TGTGCCTGGAGACGTCGAGCAGCTCATGGCTACACCTTC

j_gene: TRBJ1-2
v_gene: TRBV29-1
abundance: -
d_gene: TRBD1
CDR3aa: CSVELRQGAYTF
CDR3nt: TGCAGCGTTGAGCTCCGCCAGGGGGCCTACACCTTC

j_gene: TRBJ2-7
v_gene: TRBV6-5
abundance: -
d_gene: -
CDR3aa: CASSPSAGYEQYF
CDR3nt: TGTGCCAGCAGTCCCTCGGCGGGTTACGAGCAGTACTTC

j_gene: TRBJ2-5
v_gene: TRBV7-7
abundance: -
d_gene: TRBD2
CDR3aa: CASSLMAGGTETQYF
CDR3nt: TGTGCCAGCAGCTTAATGGCGGGGGGCACGGAGACCCAGTACTTC

j_gene: TRBJ1-2
v_gene: TRBV6-5
abundance: -
d_gene: -
CDR3aa: CASSRTSDGYGYTF
CDR3nt: TGTGCCAGCAGTCGCACGTCCGACGGATATGGCTACACCTTC